The next 26 T cell receptor beta chains were all read from a single sample in a study of monozygotic twins with inflammatory bowel disease. TCRdb reprocessed the 5' RACE reads; each CDR3 protein has one entry and no DNA is given. The sample's table shows approximately 400,000 distinct CDR3 sequences. The sample taken for sequencing was blood. The receptors shown here come from a human donor with ulcerative colitis or Crohn's disease, or a healthy co-twin of an affected twin (not recorded which).

The genes are TRBV20-1 and TRBJ2-2; TCRdb returns TRBD2, unconfirmable since there is no DNA. CDR1 and CDR2 (germline): DFQATT, SNEGSKA (reference sequence). The CDR3 runs 17 residues. CDR3 loop: CSAPTGLAGGVTGELFF.

This sequence joins TRBV6-6 and TRBJ1-5. In germline, CDR1 is MNHNY, CDR2 SVGAGI (reference sequence). The CDR3 has 14 residues. CDR3 region: CASSYPEENQPQHF.

V is TRBV11-3 and J is TRBJ2-1; TCRdb gives TRBD1 as the D gene, but with no DNA this cannot be confirmed. CDR3 size: 15 residues. CDR1 and CDR2 from the germline V gene are SGHNT and YENEEA. CDR3 sequence: CASSRGAFESNEQFF.

The chain has TRBV3-1 and TRBJ2-3. The CDR3 totals 15 residues. In germline, CDR1 is LGHDT, CDR2 YNNKEL (reference sequence). The CDR3 here is CASSRLFGYTDTQYF.

V usage is TRBV11-2 and J usage is TRBJ2-5; TCRdb picks TRBD1, but there is no DNA to check that call. The CDR3 extends over 15 amino acids. CDR1 SGHAT and CDR2 FQNNGV come from the germline V gene. CDR3 sequence reads: CASSLGGGARETQYF.

This chain links TRBV5-1 with TRBJ1-2; without DNA, the TCRdb call of TRBD1 cannot be checked. The CDR3 is 14 amino acids. Germline V gene sequence: CDR1 SGHRS, CDR2 YFSETQ. The CDR3 loop is CASSLGDKSDGYTF.

This chain links TRBV4-2 with TRBJ1-2; without DNA, the TCRdb call of TRBD1 cannot be checked. The CDR3 runs to 15 residues. CDR1 is LGHNA and CDR2 is YNFKEQ in the germline V gene. The CDR3 reads CASSLPAGAPYGYTF.

The V gene is TRBV28, the J gene TRBJ2-1; the TCRdb D gene call, TRBD2, has no DNA to confirm it. CDR3 length: 16 residues. CDR1 is MDHEN and CDR2 is SYDVKM in the germline V gene. CDR3 in amino acids: CASSGLLAGAYNEQFF.

The V call is TRBV5-5, the J call TRBJ1-2. The germline CDR1 and CDR2 sequences are SGHKS and YYEKEE (reference sequence). The CDR3 runs 14 residues. The CDR3 is CASSDGAANYGYTF.

The chain links TRBV5-1 to TRBJ2-2. The CDR3 contains 16 residues. Germline CDR1 reads SGHRS; CDR2 reads YFSETQ. CDR3 sequence: CASSLFDRRNTGELFF.

The chain joins TRBV28 to TRBJ2-7; the TRBD1 assignment by TCRdb is unverifiable without DNA. The CDR3 is 13 residues long. Germline assignment: CDR1 MDHEN and CDR2 SYDVKM. The CDR3 sequence: CAVLGGPSYEQYF.

V gene TRBV15 combines with J gene TRBJ2-1; TCRdb reports TRBD2, a call that lacks DNA to check it against. The V gene's germline CDR1 is LNHNV and CDR2 YYDKDF (reference sequence). This CDR3 contains 14 residues. CDR3 in amino acids: CATSRDRANNEQFF.

The chain links TRBV3-1 to TRBJ1-3; TCRdb lists TRBD1, though no DNA is available to test this call. The CDR3 totals 17 residues. Germline CDR1 reads LGHDT; CDR2 reads YNNKEL (reference sequence). The chain's CDR3 is CASSQPRQGRSGNTIYF.

CDR3: CSARITGGYSNQPQHF. This chain uses TRBV20-1 with TRBJ1-5; TCRdb outputs TRBD1, but without DNA this stays unchecked. CDR3 length: 16 residues. Germline lookup yields CDR1 DFQATT and CDR2 SNEGSKA (reference sequence).

This chain links TRBV7-8 with TRBJ2-7. The CDR3 contains 14 residues. The germline CDR1 and CDR2 sequences are SGHVS and FQNEAQ. This CDR3 reads CASSFQEASYEQYF.

The chain combines TRBV5-1 with TRBJ2-5; TCRdb names TRBD1, which stays unverified in the absence of DNA. This CDR3 has 14 amino acids. Germline assignment: CDR1 SGHRS and CDR2 YFSETQ. The CDR3: CASSLGGAFETQYF.

J is TRBJ2-1 and V is TRBV24-1; the TRBD2 assignment by TCRdb is unverifiable without DNA. CDR1 KGHDR and CDR2 SFDVKD come from the germline V gene. The CDR3 is 17 amino acids. The CDR3 is CATSDFPTSGGGNEQFF.

The V and J genes are TRBV4-2 and TRBJ2-3; with no DNA, the TCRdb D assignment of TRBD2 cannot be verified. CDR3 size: 16 residues. Germline V gene sequence: CDR1 LGHNA, CDR2 YNFKEQ. The CDR3 loop reads CASSLMTSGGTDTQYF.

The V call is TRBV30, the J call TRBJ1-2. Germline CDR1 is GTSNPN and CDR2 is SVGIG (reference sequence). CDR3 size: 12 residues. The CDR3 region is CAWSIQRYGYTF. The full variable domain, rest sourced from reference TRBV30 and TRBJ1-2, is SQTIHQWPATLVQPVGSPLSLECTVEGTSNPNLYWYRQAAGRGLQLLFYSVGIGQISSEVPQNLSASRPQDRQFILSSKKLLLSDSGFYLCAWSIQRYGYTFGSGTRLTVV.

The rearrangement joins TRBV18 to TRBJ1-1; TCRdb's D call, TRBD1, is unchecked because there is no DNA. The germline CDR1 and CDR2 sequences are KGHSH and LQKENI. This CDR3 spans 14 amino acids. CDR3 protein: CASSPDWGVTEAFF. Together with reference TRBV18 and TRBJ1-1, the CDR3 gives the full variable domain: NAGVMQNPRHLVRRRGQEARLRCSPMKGHSHVYWYRQLPEEGLKFMVYLQKENIIDESGMPKERFSAEFPKEGPSILRIQQVVRGDSAAYFCASSPDWGVTEAFFGQGTRLTVV.

The rearrangement joins TRBV11-2 to TRBJ2-1; TCRdb's assignment of TRBD1 cannot be checked, as there is no DNA. Germline V gives CDR1 SGHAT, CDR2 FQNNGV. The CDR3 consists of 15 residues. CDR3 loop: CASSPGRPSHNEQFF.

The V gene is TRBV3-1, the J gene TRBJ1-2; TCRdb returns TRBD1, unconfirmable since there is no DNA. The CDR3 sequence is 16 residues long. The germline V gene encodes CDR1 LGHDT and CDR2 YNNKEL (reference sequence). This CDR3 reads CASSPPLTEANYGYTF.

The V call is TRBV15, the J call TRBJ1-5; the TCRdb D gene call, TRBD1, has no DNA to confirm it. Germline-derived CDR1 and CDR2 are LNHNV and YYDKDF (reference sequence). The CDR3 consists of 15 residues. This chain's CDR3 is CATSRDKGQNQPQHF.

The chain recombines TRBV4-2 with TRBJ2-2. This CDR3 is built from 17 residues. Germline V gives CDR1 LGHNA, CDR2 YNFKEQ. The CDR3 here is CASSRRAEVLNTGELFF.

The chain couples TRBV5-1 to TRBJ2-2. The CDR3 consists of 13 residues. Germline loops: CDR1 SGHRS, CDR2 YFSETQ. CDR3 protein: CASSAELSGELFF. The whole variable domain, remainder taken from reference TRBV5-1 and TRBJ2-2, is KAGVTQTPRYLIKTRGQQVTLSCSPISGHRSVSWYQQTPGQGLQFLFEYFSETQRNKGNFPGRFSGRQFSNSRSEMNVSTLELGDSALYLCASSAELSGELFFGEGSRLTVL.

V and J are TRBV5-1 and TRBJ2-2. CDR3 length equals 16 residues. Germline CDR1 reads SGHRS; CDR2 reads YFSETQ. The CDR3 loop is CASSPQWIGDTGELFF.